A single sample is the source of the 8 T cell receptor beta chains below, sequenced in a study of CD8+CD57+ T cells in acquired aplastic anemia. Both TCR beta VDJ combination and CDR3 sequence profiling were carried out. Genomic DNA was the template for this profiling. TCRdb passed the reads through MiXCR, listing each CDR3 protein once. The sample lists 150,000 to 200,000 distinct CDR3 sequences, approximately 43% seen once, with 0.85% to 1.3% in the top ten. The sample comprised sorted CD4+, CD8+, or CD8+CD57+ T cells (not recorded which) from PBMCs. Receptors originate from a human donor in good health.

This clonotype was detected a few times. The V gene is TRBV10-2, the J gene TRBJ2-5; 12 bases align to TRBD2. Germline V gives CDR1 WSHSY, CDR2 SAAADI. With V trimmed by 6 bases and J by 5 bases, 7 bases remained unmatched. The CDR3 has 15 residues. The CDR3 DNA sequence: TGCGCCAGCAGCCCTAGCGGGAGGGCTCTGGAGACCCAGTACTTC. This translates into CASSPSGRALETQYF.

The rearrangement joins TRBV20-1 to TRBJ2-1, with TRBD2 as a possible D gene (6 bases). The assigned J gene may be wrong: the sequence end matches TRBJ2-7 better. The CDR3 length is 11 residues. CDR1 and CDR2 from the germline V gene are DFQATT and SNEGSKA (reference sequence). The CDR3 nucleotides are TGCAGTGCCTGGAGGGCAGCCGAGCAGTACTTC. Translated, it gives CSAWRAAEQYF.

This clonotype was recorded at least ten times. J is TRBJ1-1 and V is TRBV5-1; D remains unclear. CDR1 is SGHRS and CDR2 is YFSETQ in the germline V gene. V was shortened by 0 bases and J by 0 bases, with 6 bases between the two germline ends. This CDR3 contains 14 residues. The CDR3 here is CASSLVALNTEAFF. CDR3 sequence (DNA): TGCGCCAGCAGCTTGGTGGCCCTGAACACTGAAGCTTTCTTT.

Ten or more counts support this clonotype. The CDR3 here is CSADRNTEAFF. Written as DNA, the CDR3 is TGCAGCGCCGACAGAAACACTGAAGCTTTCTTT. This chain uses TRBV29-1 with TRBJ1-1, with D perhaps matching TRBD1 (5 bases). V was shortened by 7 bases and J by 2 bases, with 8 bases between the two germline ends. The CDR3 runs 11 residues. Per the germline V gene, CDR1 is SQVTM and CDR2 is ANQGSEA.

The chain recombines TRBV5-4 with TRBJ2-1; TRBD2 matches at 12 bases. CDR1 is SGHNT and CDR2 is YYREEE in the germline V gene (reference sequence). V trimming: 3 bases; J trimming: 5 bases; junction bases outside the gene matches: 12. CDR3 length equals 18 residues. CDR3: CASSSQLTSGRWNNEQFF. DNA for the CDR3: TGTGCCAGCAGCTCTCAACTGACTAGCGGGAGATGGAACAATGAGCAGTTCTTC.

This chain connects TRBV11-2 to TRBJ1-6; D remains ambiguous. With 2 bases removed from V and 7 bases from J, the gap between germline ends came to 12 bases. CDR3 size: 15 residues. Germline loops: CDR1 SGHAT, CDR2 FQNNGV. The CDR3 DNA is TGTGCCAGCAGCTTAAACAGTTTCGACAATTCACCCCTCCACTTT. Amino acids: CASSLNSFDNSPLHF.

This clonotype was counted many times. The chain employs TRBV20-1 and TRBJ2-7, with TRBD1 matching over 11 bases. The CDR3 runs to 14 residues. V shed 1 base and J 5 bases; nucleotides not matched to a gene: 4. Germline V gene lookup returns CDR1 DFQATT and CDR2 SNEGSKA (reference sequence). As DNA, the CDR3 is TGCAGTGCTAGAGGGACAGGGGGCACGGACGAGCAGTACTTC. Amino acids: CSARGTGGTDEQYF.

This clonotype turned up a few times. The chain is built from TRBV9 and TRBJ2-7, with D perhaps matching TRBD1 or TRBD2 (5 bases each). This CDR3 is 15 amino acids long. The V end lost 0 bases, the J end lost 2 bases, and 12 bases lay between the germline ends. Germline lookup yields CDR1 SGDLS and CDR2 YYNGEE. The CDR3 loop is CASSVAPGPAYEQYF. DNA for the CDR3: TGTGCCAGCAGCGTAGCGCCGGGGCCGGCCTACGAGCAGTACTTC.